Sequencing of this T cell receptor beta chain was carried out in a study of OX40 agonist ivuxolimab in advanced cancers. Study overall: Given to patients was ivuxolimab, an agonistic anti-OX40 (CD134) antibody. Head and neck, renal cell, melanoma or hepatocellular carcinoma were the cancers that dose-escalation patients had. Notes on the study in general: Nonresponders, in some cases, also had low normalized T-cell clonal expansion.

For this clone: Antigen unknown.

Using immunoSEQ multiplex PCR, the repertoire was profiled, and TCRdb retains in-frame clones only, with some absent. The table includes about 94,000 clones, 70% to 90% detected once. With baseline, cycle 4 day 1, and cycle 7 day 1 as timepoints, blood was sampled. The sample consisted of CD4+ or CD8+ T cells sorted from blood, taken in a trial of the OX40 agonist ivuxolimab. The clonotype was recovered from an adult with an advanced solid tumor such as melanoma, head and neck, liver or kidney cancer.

CDR3 protein: CASSPLTGGDSGNTIYF. CDR3 nucleotides: TGCGCCAGCAGCCCACTGACAGGGGGCGACTCTGGAAACACCATATATTTT. The chain uses TRBV5-1 and TRBJ1-3, with 10 bases that match TRBD1. Germline lookup yields CDR1 SGHRS and CDR2 YFSETQ. V lost 4 bases to trimming and J lost 0 bases; unmatched junction nucleotides: 7. The CDR3 has 17 residues.